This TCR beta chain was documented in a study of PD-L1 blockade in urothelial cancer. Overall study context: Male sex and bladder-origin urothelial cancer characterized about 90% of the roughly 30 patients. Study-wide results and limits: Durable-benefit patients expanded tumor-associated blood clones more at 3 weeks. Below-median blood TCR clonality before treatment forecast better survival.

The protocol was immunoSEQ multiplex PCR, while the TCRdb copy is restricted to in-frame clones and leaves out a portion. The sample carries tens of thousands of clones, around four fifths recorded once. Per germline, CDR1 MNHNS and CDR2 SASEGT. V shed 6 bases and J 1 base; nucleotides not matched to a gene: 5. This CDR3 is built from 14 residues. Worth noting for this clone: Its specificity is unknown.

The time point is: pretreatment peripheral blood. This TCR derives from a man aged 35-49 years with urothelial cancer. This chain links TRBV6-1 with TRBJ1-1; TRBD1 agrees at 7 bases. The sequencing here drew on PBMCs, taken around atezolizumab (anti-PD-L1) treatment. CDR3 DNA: TGTGCCAGCAGCTTACAGGGGAGGAACACTGAAGCTTTCTTT. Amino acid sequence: CASSLQGRNTEAFF.